Reported below is one TCR beta chain. Antigen specificity is unknown. Germline CDR1 reads SNHLY; CDR2 reads FYNNEI. The V end was cut by 7 bases, the J end by 0 bases, with 13 bases between. The CDR3 spans 15 residues. This entry belongs to a study of shared clonotypes between healthy human individuals. Whole-study context: CD4 naive and CD4 memory each took three plates per donor, while CD8 naive took two and CD8 memory one.

Original analysis: ImmunoSEQ gave junction-only sequences without quality scores, so filtering differed. TCRdb's table, derived via immunoSEQ multiplex PCR, lists solely in-frame clones and lacks some. V and J calls plus clone size are reproduced from that table; the DNA served to infer D and trimming. The sample comprises more than 2,000,000 clones, approximately 93% of which are singletons, and about 0.37% rests with the top ten. Findings and caveats of the study: Clonotype sharing among donors, it was expected, would be affected by sequencing depth. Generally, naive subsets (rather than memory subsets) showed larger estimated richness.

Sequences were obtained from naive CD4+ T cells from PBMCs. The subset was: CD45RA+ positively selected. The rearrangement links TRBV2 to TRBJ2-4; D is unresolved. The TCR sequence derives from a man aged 18-30 years in good health. Some clones in this sample may be carry-over from other donors' samples. The CDR3 region has the DNA TGTGCCAGCACCCGAGACTTTCTAGCCAAAAACATTCAGTACTTC. It specifies CASTRDFLAKNIQYF.